Shown below are 10 T cell receptor beta chains from a single sample sequenced in a study of blood T cell repertoires in COVID-19. The repertoire was sequenced with immunoSEQ multiplex PCR; TCRdb's copy has only in-frame clones and lacks some. The profile shows around 150,000 clones, about four fifths of them singletons. The sample was PBMCs or T cells enriched from blood (not recorded which). These receptors came from a woman aged 60 to 75 who had recovered from COVID-19.

V gene TRBV12-3 or TRBV12-4 combines with J gene TRBJ1-2; unclear D gene. The CDR3 covers 13 residues. The ends were cut back, 1 base at V and 4 bases at J, with 7 bases in the middle. The CDR3 protein is CASSLVVSYGYTF. The CDR3 region has the DNA TGTGCCAGCAGTTTAGTCGTTTCCTATGGCTACACCTTC.

The chain links TRBV5-1 to TRBJ2-1, with a tentative D call TRBD2 (6 bases). V lost 2 bases and J 9 bases, leaving 9 bases between the germline ends. The germline V gene encodes CDR1 SGHRS and CDR2 YFSETQ. The CDR3 is 12 residues long. CDR3 loop: CASSFGGIEQFF. The DNA for the CDR3 is TGCGCCAGCAGCTTTGGGGGGATTGAGCAGTTCTTC.

The CDR3 region is CATRTGANYGYTF. CDR3 DNA: TGTGCCACCAGGACAGGGGCTAACTATGGCTACACCTTC. The chain links TRBV27 to TRBJ1-2; TRBD1 aligns across 9 bases. Per germline, CDR1 MNHEY and CDR2 SMNVEV (reference sequence). This CDR3 has 13 amino acids. The V and J ends lost 10 bases and 0 bases, in that order; junction bases with no gene match: 3.

V gene TRBV27 combines with J gene TRBJ2-3, with 8 bases identical to TRBD1. Germline CDR1 and CDR2: MNHEY and SMNVEV (reference sequence). Trimming took 6 bases from V and 2 from J; bases not matched to a gene: 7. The CDR3 has 15 residues. CDR3 region: CASSRTGPHTDTQYF. Written as DNA, the CDR3 is TGTGCCAGCAGCCGGACAGGGCCTCACACAGATACGCAGTATTTT.

The sample holds one count of this clone. The chain employs TRBV3-1 (or the pseudogene TRBV3-2) and TRBJ1-5, with 9 bases matching TRBD1. With 3 bases clipped from V and 7 bases from J, the junction kept 7 bases outside the gene matches. Germline values: CDR1 LGHDT, CDR2 YNNKEL (reference sequence). The CDR3 covers 15 residues. The CDR3 reads CASSHGTGREQPQHF. The CDR3, as DNA: TGTGCCAGCAGCCACGGGACAGGGCGGGAACAGCCCCAGCATTTT.

For this clone: This same CDR3 is encoded by further DNA sequences in the sample. The V gene is TRBV19, the J gene TRBJ2-2, with 7 nucleotides matching TRBD1. This CDR3 spans 15 amino acids. V dropped 3 bases and J dropped 0; count of bases not matched to a gene: 1. Germline CDR1 is LNHDA and CDR2 is SQIVND (reference sequence). CDR3 amino acids: CASSMGQTNTGELFF. CDR3 DNA: TGTGCCAGTAGTATGGGACAGACGAACACCGGGGAGCTGTTTTTT.

A single count supports this clone. CDR3: CATSDGQGTGNTIYF. CDR3 nucleotides: TGTGCCACCAGTGATGGTCAGGGAACTGGAAACACCATATATTTT. The V gene is TRBV24-1, the J gene TRBJ1-3, with a possible D match to TRBD1 (5 bases). The germline CDR1 and CDR2 sequences are KGHDR and SFDVKD. This CDR3 region has 15 residues. Trimming took off 3 bases at V and 2 bases at J, with 10 bases between the two ends.

The chain recombines TRBV6-5 with TRBJ2-7; 8 nucleotides match TRBD2. The CDR3 has 15 amino acids. Per the germline V gene, CDR1 is MNHEY and CDR2 is SVGAGI. V shed 6 bases, J shed 0 bases, and the junction held 7 bases outside the gene matches. The CDR3 DNA follows: TGTGCCAGCAGCCAGCGGGGGTCCTCCTCCTACGAGCAGTACTTC. Translating gives CASSQRGSSSYEQYF.

The chain carries TRBV19 and TRBJ2-7; the D gene is possibly TRBD2 (6 bases). Germline-derived CDR1 and CDR2 are LNHDA and SQIVND (reference sequence). This CDR3 comprises 15 residues. V was clipped by 5 bases and J by 4 bases, with 18 bases between them. CDR3 region: CASSLAAAPGYEQYF. CDR3 DNA sequence: TGTGCCAGTAGTTTAGCGGCTGCGCCCGGGTACGAGCAGTACTTC.

The V and J genes are TRBV7-9 and TRBJ1-2; perhaps TRBD1 as D (5 bases). Looked up from germline, CDR1 is SEHNR and CDR2 is FQNEAQ (reference sequence). V shed 5 bases and J shed 4 bases, with 20 bases lying between them. The CDR3 has 16 residues. The CDR3 loop is CASSPRLRQTFYGYTF. The CDR3 bases are TGTGCCAGCAGCCCCCGTCTTAGACAGACCTTCTATGGCTACACCTTC.